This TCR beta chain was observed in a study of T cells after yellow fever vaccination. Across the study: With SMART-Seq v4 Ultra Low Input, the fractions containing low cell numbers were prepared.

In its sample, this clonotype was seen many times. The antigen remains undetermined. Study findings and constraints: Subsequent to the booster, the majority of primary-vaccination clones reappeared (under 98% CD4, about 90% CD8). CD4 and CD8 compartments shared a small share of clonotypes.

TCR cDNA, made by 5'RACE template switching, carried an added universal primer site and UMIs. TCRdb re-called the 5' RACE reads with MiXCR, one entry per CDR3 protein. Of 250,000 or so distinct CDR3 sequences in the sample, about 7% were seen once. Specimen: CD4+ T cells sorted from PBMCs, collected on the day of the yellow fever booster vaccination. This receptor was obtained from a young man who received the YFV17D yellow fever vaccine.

This CDR3 reads CAISGGTTTSYEQYF. The CDR3 nucleotides are TGTGCCATCAGTGGCGGGACCACCACCTCCTACGAGCAGTACTTC. The J gene is TRBJ2-7, the V gene TRBV10-3, with a possible D match to TRBD2 (6 bases). The V gene lost 4 bases and the J gene lost 0 bases, with 13 bases spanning the gap. Germline-derived CDR1 and CDR2 are ENHRY and SYGVKD. The CDR3 is made up of 15 amino acids.